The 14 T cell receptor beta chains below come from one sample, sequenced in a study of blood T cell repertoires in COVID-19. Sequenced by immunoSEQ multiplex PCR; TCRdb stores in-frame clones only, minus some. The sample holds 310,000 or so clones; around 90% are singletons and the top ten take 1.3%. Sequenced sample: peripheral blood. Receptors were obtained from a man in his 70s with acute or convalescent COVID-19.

CDR3 nucleotide sequence: TGTGCCAGCAGCGTAGGCCTGTTCGGAGAGACCCAGTACTTC. Translation: CASSVGLFGETQYF. This chain links TRBV9 with TRBJ2-5; D call uncertain. The CDR3 has 14 residues. Germline CDR1 reads SGDLS; CDR2 reads YYNGEE. V gave up 0 bases and J gave up 4 bases, with 10 bases separating them.

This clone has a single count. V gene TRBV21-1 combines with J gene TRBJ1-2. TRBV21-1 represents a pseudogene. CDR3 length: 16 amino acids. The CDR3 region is CASSNLWGDRVYGYTF. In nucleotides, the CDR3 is TGTGCCAGCAGCAATTTGTGGGGGGACCGAGTCTATGGCTACACCTTC.

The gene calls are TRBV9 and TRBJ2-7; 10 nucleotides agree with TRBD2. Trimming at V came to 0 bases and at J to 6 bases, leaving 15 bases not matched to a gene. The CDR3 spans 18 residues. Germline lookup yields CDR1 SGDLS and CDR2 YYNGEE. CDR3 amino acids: CASSVGPWASGGSGEQYF. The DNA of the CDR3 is TGTGCCAGCAGCGTAGGACCCTGGGCTAGCGGGGGTTCCGGCGAGCAGTACTTC.

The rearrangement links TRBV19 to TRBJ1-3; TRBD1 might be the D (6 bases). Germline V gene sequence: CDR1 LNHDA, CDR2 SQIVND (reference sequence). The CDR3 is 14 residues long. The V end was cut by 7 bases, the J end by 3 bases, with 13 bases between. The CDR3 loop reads CASNTDRIGNTIYF. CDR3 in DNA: TGTGCCAGTAACACGGACAGAATTGGAAACACCATATATTTT. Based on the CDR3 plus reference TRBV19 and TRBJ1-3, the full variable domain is DGGITQSPKYLFRKEGQNVTLSCEQNLNHDAMYWYRQDPGQGLRLIYYSQIVNDFQKGDIAEGYSVSREKKESFPLTVTSAQKNPTAFYLCASNTDRIGNTIYFGEGSWLTVV.

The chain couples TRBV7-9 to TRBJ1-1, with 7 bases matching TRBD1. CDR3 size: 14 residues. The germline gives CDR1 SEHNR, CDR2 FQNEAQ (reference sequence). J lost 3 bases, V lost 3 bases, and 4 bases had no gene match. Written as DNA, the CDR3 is TGTGCCAGCAGCTTCCGACAGGGCGACACTGAAGCTTTCTTT. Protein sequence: CASSFRQGDTEAFF. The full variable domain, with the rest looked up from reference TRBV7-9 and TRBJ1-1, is DTGVSQNPRHKITKRGQNVTFRCDPISEHNRLYWYRQTLGQGPEFLTYFQNEAQLEKSRLLSDRFSAERPKGSFSTLEIQRTEQGDSAMYLCASSFRQGDTEAFFGQGTRLTVV.

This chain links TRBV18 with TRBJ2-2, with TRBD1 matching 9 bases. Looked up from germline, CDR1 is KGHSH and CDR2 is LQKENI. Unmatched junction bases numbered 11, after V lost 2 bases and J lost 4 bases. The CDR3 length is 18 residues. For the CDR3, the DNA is TGTGCCAGCTCACCAGATCTCCCGACAGGGGGAATCACCGGGGAGCTGTTTTTT. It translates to CASSPDLPTGGITGELFF.

CDR3: CASSPRQGNYGYTF. DNA for the CDR3: TGTGCCAGCAGCCCTCGACAGGGGAACTATGGCTACACCTTC. The rearrangement links TRBV28 to TRBJ1-2; 8 nucleotides match TRBD1. Germline CDR1 MDHEN, CDR2 SYDVKM. The CDR3 length is 14 residues. Germline trimming cut 6 bases from V and 2 bases from J; bases unmatched to any gene: 5.

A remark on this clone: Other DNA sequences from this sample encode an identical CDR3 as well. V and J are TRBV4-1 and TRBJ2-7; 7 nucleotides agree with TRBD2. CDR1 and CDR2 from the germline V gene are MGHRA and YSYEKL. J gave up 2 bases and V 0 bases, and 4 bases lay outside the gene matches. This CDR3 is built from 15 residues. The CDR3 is CASSQDLSGAYEQYF. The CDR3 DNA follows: TGCGCCAGCAGCCAAGATCTGAGCGGGGCCTACGAGCAGTACTTC.

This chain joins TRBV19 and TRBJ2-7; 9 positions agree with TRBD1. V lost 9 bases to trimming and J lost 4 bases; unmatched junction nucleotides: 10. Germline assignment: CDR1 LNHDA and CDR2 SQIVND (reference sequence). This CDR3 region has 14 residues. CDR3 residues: CASKVGTGPYEQYF. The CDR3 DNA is TGTGCCAGCAAGGTTGGGACAGGGCCGTACGAGCAGTACTTC. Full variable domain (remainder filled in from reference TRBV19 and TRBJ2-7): DGGITQSPKYLFRKEGQNVTLSCEQNLNHDAMYWYRQDPGQGLRLIYYSQIVNDFQKGDIAEGYSVSREKKESFPLTVTSAQKNPTAFYLCASKVGTGPYEQYFGPGTRLTVT.

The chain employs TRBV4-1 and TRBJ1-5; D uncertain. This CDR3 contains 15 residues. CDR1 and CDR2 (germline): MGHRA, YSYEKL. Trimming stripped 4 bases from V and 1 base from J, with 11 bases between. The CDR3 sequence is CASSRLEGSNQPQHF. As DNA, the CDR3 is TGCGCCAGCAGCCGACTTGAGGGCAGCAATCAGCCCCAGCATTTT.

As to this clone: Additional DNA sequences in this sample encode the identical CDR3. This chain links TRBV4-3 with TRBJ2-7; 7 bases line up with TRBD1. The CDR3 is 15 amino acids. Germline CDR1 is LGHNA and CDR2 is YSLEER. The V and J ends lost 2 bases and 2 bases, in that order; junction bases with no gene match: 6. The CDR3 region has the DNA TGCGCCAGCAGCCAAACAGGGGCCACCCCCTACGAGCAGTACTTC. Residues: CASSQTGATPYEQYF.

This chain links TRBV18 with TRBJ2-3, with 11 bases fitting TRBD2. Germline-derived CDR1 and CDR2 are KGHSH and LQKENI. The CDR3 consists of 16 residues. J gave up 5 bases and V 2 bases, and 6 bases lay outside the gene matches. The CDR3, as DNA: TGTGCCAGCTCACCAAGACTAGCGGGGACGCAAGATACGCAGTATTTT. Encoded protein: CASSPRLAGTQDTQYF.

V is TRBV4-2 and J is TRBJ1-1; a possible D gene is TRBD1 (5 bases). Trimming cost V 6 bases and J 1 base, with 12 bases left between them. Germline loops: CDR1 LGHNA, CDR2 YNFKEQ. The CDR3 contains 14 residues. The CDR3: CASRPPRENTEAFF. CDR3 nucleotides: TGTGCCAGCAGACCCCCCAGGGAGAACACTGAAGCTTTCTTT.

CDR3 protein: CASRRYRASQPQHF. The CDR3 DNA is TGTGCCAGCAGACGATACAGGGCGAGTCAGCCCCAGCATTTT. The chain recombines TRBV28 with TRBJ1-5; TRBD1 might be the D (6 bases). V was cut by 6 bases and J by 6 bases, with 15 bases left in between. The length of the CDR3 is 14 residues. CDR1 is MDHEN and CDR2 is SYDVKM in the germline V gene. Drawing the rest from reference TRBV28 and TRBJ1-5, the complete variable domain is DVKVTQSSRYLVKRTGEKVFLECVQDMDHENMFWYRQDPGLGLRLIYFSYDVKMKEKGDIPEGYSVSREKKERFSLILESASTNQTSMYLCASRRYRASQPQHFGDGTRLSIL.